These 8 T cell receptor beta chains were all obtained from the same sample, sequenced in a study of cytomegalovirus exposure and HLA in healthy donors. PCR employed 60 Vbeta and 13 Jbeta primers. Method: immunoSEQ multiplex PCR; TCRdb's copy keeps in-frame clones and lacks some. Among roughly 100,000 clones listed, around four fifths were seen once. The sequencing input was PBMCs. Receptor source: a woman aged 40-49 years in good health and CMV-seropositive.

The rearrangement uses TRBV18 and TRBJ1-1; D is unresolved. The germline CDR1 and CDR2 sequences are KGHSH and LQKENI. The germline V and J ends were trimmed by 3 bases and 3 bases, with 8 bases remaining between them. CDR3 size: 13 residues. In DNA form, the CDR3 reads TGTGCCAGCTCACCGCTCGGGGACACTGAAGCTTTCTTT. Amino acids: CASSPLGDTEAFF.

A note on this clone: This sample also contains other DNA sequences that code for the same CDR3. J is TRBJ1-5 and V is TRBV18; 10 bases match TRBD1. The CDR3 runs to 15 residues. Germline trimming cut 3 bases from V and 4 bases from J; bases unmatched to any gene: 3. Germline CDR1 KGHSH, CDR2 LQKENI. CDR3 nucleotide sequence: TGTGCCAGCTCACCTCCGGGACAGGGGAATCAGCCCCAGCATTTT. This translates into CASSPPGQGNQPQHF.

The rearrangement uses TRBV19 and TRBJ1-2, with 9 bases that match TRBD1. Germline V gives CDR1 LNHDA, CDR2 SQIVND (reference sequence). This CDR3 is built from 15 residues. The V segment lost 3 bases and the J segment 2 bases; nucleotides outside the gene matches: 4. The CDR3 bases are TGTGCCAGTAGTATCCTAGGACAGGGGAACTATGGCTACACCTTC. Protein: CASSILGQGNYGYTF.

This chain links TRBV5-1 with TRBJ1-1; tentative D call: TRBD1 (5 bases). CDR1 is SGHRS, CDR2 YFSETQ, per germline. This CDR3 comprises 13 residues. V dropped 3 bases and J dropped 2 bases, with 8 bases sitting between them. The CDR3 DNA reads TGCGCCAGCAGCTCCCAGGGCAACACTGAAGCTTTCTTT. Protein sequence: CASSSQGNTEAFF. Drawing the rest from reference TRBV5-1 and TRBJ1-1, the complete variable domain is KAGVTQTPRYLIKTRGQQVTLSCSPISGHRSVSWYQQTPGQGLQFLFEYFSETQRNKGNFPGRFSGRQFSNSRSEMNVSTLELGDSALYLCASSSQGNTEAFFGQGTRLTVV.

The rearrangement joins TRBV19 to TRBJ2-5; TRBD2 matches at 10 bases. The CDR3 runs 16 residues. With 9 bases clipped from V and 5 bases from J, the junction kept 15 bases outside the gene matches. Germline V lookup: CDR1 LNHDA, CDR2 SQIVND (reference sequence). The chain's CDR3 is CASQNSGRAGGETQYF. As DNA, the CDR3 is TGTGCCAGCCAGAACAGCGGGAGGGCCGGGGGTGAGACCCAGTACTTC.

J is TRBJ2-3 and V is TRBV19; possible D gene TRBD1, 5 bases. The ends were cut back, 3 bases at V and 8 bases at J, with 15 bases in the middle. This CDR3 is built from 14 residues. The germline gives CDR1 LNHDA, CDR2 SQIVND (reference sequence). The CDR3 nucleotides are TGTGCCAGTAGTATTCGTCAGGGAATCGGTACGCAGTATTTT. Its protein is CASSIRQGIGTQYF.

The chain links TRBV28 to TRBJ2-5, with 10 bases lining up with TRBD2. Germline V gives CDR1 MDHEN, CDR2 SYDVKM. The CDR3 runs to 14 residues. Trimming removed 8 bases from V and 11 bases from J; junction bases left unmatched: 14. The CDR3 is CASLRTSGRGEQYF. CDR3 DNA: TGTGCCAGCCTCCGGACTAGCGGACGGGGAGAGCAGTACTTC.

The chain combines TRBV28 with TRBJ1-2; D gene unclear. The germline V gene has CDR1 MDHEN and CDR2 SYDVKM. V was cut by 4 bases and J by 4 bases, with 13 bases left in between. The CDR3 sequence is 14 residues long. DNA of the CDR3: TGTGCCAGCAGTTCAACCTCTAGGTCCTATGGCTACACCTTC. It is translated as CASSSTSRSYGYTF.